Presented here are 13 T cell receptor beta chains from one specimen sequenced in a study of regulatory T cells in long-lasting Graves disease. Assembly of TCR beta libraries relied on iRepertoire HTBI primers together with Arm-PCR of CDR3 regions. From the multiplex PCR reads, TCRdb called clonotypes with MiXCR, one entry per CDR3 protein. The sample carries 420,000 or so distinct CDR3 sequences, about 15% recorded once. As for time point: newly diagnosed GD, antithyroid drugs for less than 3 months. TCR sequences were obtained from RNA taken from PBMCs. This sample was shared with a second study, whose subject was T cells in Graves' hyperthyroidism and ophthalmopathy.

Sequenced material: peripheral blood mononuclear cells (PBMCs), taken at new diagnosis, from a patient treated with antithyroid drugs. The receptor set was obtained from a woman under 30 with Graves disease.

In its sample, this clonotype was seen many times. This chain connects TRBV28 to TRBJ1-1, with TRBD1 as a possible D gene (5 bases). Germline CDR1 reads MDHEN; CDR2 reads SYDVKM. Trimming left V 7 bases short and J 0 bases short, with 12 bases between. This CDR3 contains 14 residues. CDR3 protein: CASNPGGLNTEAFF. Written as DNA, the CDR3 is TGTGCCAGCAACCCGGGGGGACTGAACACTGAAGCTTTCTTT.

J is TRBJ1-1 and V is TRBV6-2 or TRBV6-3; 7 bases match TRBD1. Germline V gives CDR1 MNHEY, CDR2 SVGEGT. This CDR3 is built from 13 residues. The trim removed 6 bases at V and 13 bases at J, leaving 14 bases unmatched. DNA for the CDR3: TGTGCCAGCAGCCCGGACAGGAGACTTTGGATTTTCTTT. Protein: CASSPDRRLWIFF.

The chain carries TRBV7-8 and TRBJ2-1; TRBD2 aligns across 14 bases. The CDR3 is 19 amino acids. V lost 4 bases to trimming and J lost 1 base; unmatched junction nucleotides: 9. Germline CDR1 SGHVS, CDR2 FQNEAQ. CDR3 bases: TGTGCCAGCAGCTCAGGGACTAGCGGGAGCAGGTTTTCCTACAATGAGCAGTTCTTC. Protein sequence: CASSSGTSGSRFSYNEQFF.

This clonotype was counted between two and nine times. The chain couples TRBV19 to TRBJ1-4; D may be TRBD1 (6 bases). CDR3 length: 18 amino acids. Trimming took 3 bases from V and 5 from J, leaving 22 bases between them. CDR1 and CDR2 (germline): LNHDA, SQIVND (reference sequence). The chain's CDR3 is CASSIDRKPPKRNEKLFF. The CDR3 nucleotides read TGTGCCAGTAGTATTGACAGGAAGCCGCCGAAAAGGAATGAAAAACTGTTTTTT.

This clonotype was seen only a few times. The J gene is TRBJ2-5, the V gene TRBV20-1; 10 bases line up with TRBD2. This CDR3 has 15 residues. V was clipped by 3 bases and J by 9 bases; unmatched bases: 13. Germline V lookup: CDR1 DFQATT, CDR2 SNEGSKA (reference sequence). The CDR3 nucleotides are TGCAGTGCTAGTATTCTAGCGGGAGTTAGTGAGGCCCAGTACTTC. Translating gives CSASILAGVSEAQYF.

This clonotype occurred a few times. The J gene is TRBJ2-2, the V gene TRBV4-1; D is uncertain. The CDR3 length is 13 residues. The germline gives CDR1 MGHRA, CDR2 YSYEKL. V lost 0 bases and J lost 5, with 4 bases in between. In DNA, the CDR3 is TGCGCCAGCAGCCAAGAATGGACCGGGGAGCTGTTTTTT. Protein sequence: CASSQEWTGELFF.

This clonotype was seen repeatedly, ten times or more. The chain joins TRBV11-2 to TRBJ2-1; D is uncertain. Per germline, CDR1 SGHAT and CDR2 FQNNGV. This CDR3 has 15 amino acids. Trimming stripped 6 bases from V and 4 bases from J, with 16 bases between. The CDR3 DNA sequence: TGTGCCAGCAGTCGAGTTTTAGGCCCTTACAATGAGCAGTTCTTC. Its translation is CASSRVLGPYNEQFF.

The sample holds a few counts of this clonotype. The CDR3 nucleotides are TGTGCCAGCAGTTACTCCCCCCCAGGGGGTGGCGGCTACACCTTC. This encodes CASSYSPPGGGGYTF. The rearrangement uses TRBV6-5 and TRBJ1-2; the match to TRBD1 covers 7 bases. V shed 0 bases and J 8 bases; nucleotides not matched to a gene: 9. The CDR3 spans 15 residues. CDR1 is MNHEY and CDR2 is SVGAGI in the germline V gene.

At least ten counts were recorded for this clonotype. This chain uses TRBV28 with TRBJ2-5; 8 bases match TRBD2. Losses at the gene ends were 1 base for V and 1 base for J; bases not matched to a gene: 14. The CDR3 has 19 residues. Germline CDR1 and CDR2: MDHEN and SYDVKM. In DNA form, the CDR3 reads TGTGCCAGCAGTTTATACCCGGGGGGGGACAACCTAGGCCAAGAGACCCAGTACTTC. Protein sequence: CASSLYPGGDNLGQETQYF. The entire variable domain, with the rest obtained from reference TRBV28 and TRBJ2-5, is as follows: DVKVTQSSRYLVKRTGEKVFLECVQDMDHENMFWYRQDPGLGLRLIYFSYDVKMKEKGDIPEGYSVSREKKERFSLILESASTNQTSMYLCASSLYPGGDNLGQETQYFGPGTRLLVL.

Ten or more counts support this clonotype. The chain joins TRBV27 to TRBJ2-1; D might be TRBD2 (7 bases). This CDR3 region has 17 residues. In germline, CDR1 is MNHEY, CDR2 SMNVEV (reference sequence). Trimming pared 2 bases from V and 6 bases from J, leaving 20 bases between. CDR3 coding DNA: TGTGCCAGCAGTTTAGCCCTGCCGGGGGAGGGGGTCAATGAGCAGTTCTTC. Translating gives CASSLALPGEGVNEQFF.

This clonotype was seen many times. The chain carries TRBV11-2 and TRBJ2-5, with D possibly called TRBD1 or TRBD2 (6 bases each). The germline CDR1 and CDR2 sequences are SGHAT and FQNNGV. The CDR3 length is 15 residues. Trimming left V 2 bases short and J 1 base short, with 11 bases between. The CDR3 DNA follows: TGTGCCAGCAGCTTAAAGGGGGGCCTCCAAGAGACCCAGTACTTC. It translates to CASSLKGGLQETQYF.

In this sample, this clonotype turned up many times. The DNA for the CDR3 is TGTGCCAGCAGTTTTTTTGTCTCCCAGCGGGAGTTGGACAATGAGCAGTTCTTC. This encodes CASSFFVSQRELDNEQFF. The rearrangement links TRBV12-3 or TRBV12-4 to TRBJ2-1, with TRBD2 identical over 8 bases. This CDR3 spans 18 amino acids. Trimming took 3 bases from V and 5 from J; bases not matched to a gene: 15.

This clonotype was seen repeatedly, ten times or more. The chain carries TRBV20-1 and TRBJ2-7; tentatively, D is TRBD1 (5 bases). This CDR3 has 14 residues. Trimming cost V 3 bases and J 4 bases, with 16 bases left between them. Germline CDR1 is DFQATT and CDR2 is SNEGSKA (reference sequence). The DNA for the CDR3 is TGCAGTGCTAGGGCAGGGCACCTGCCTTACGAGCAGTACTTC. Translated, it gives CSARAGHLPYEQYF.